The source of this T cell receptor beta chain is a study of blood T cell repertoires in COVID-19. Study summary: From T cells, B-cell-depleted T cells, or PBMCs came the material, which was cDNA or gDNA.

Only in-frame clones appear in the TCRdb table, and some are missing; sequencing was by immunoSEQ multiplex PCR. Here the sample spans 540,000 or so clones, roughly nine tenths being singletons. Per the germline V gene, CDR1 is MGHRA and CDR2 is YSYEKL. The CDR3 runs to 17 residues. Trimming left V 2 bases short and J 0 bases short, with 14 bases between. The receptor was isolated from a woman aged 45-65 years with COVID-19, enrolled during active disease. V gene TRBV4-1 combines with J gene TRBJ1-5; TRBD1 might be the D (6 bases). The sample consisted of peripheral blood. The CDR3 is CASSQFTGQYSNQPQHF. CDR3 nucleotide sequence: TGCGCCAGCAGCCAATTCACCGGACAGTATAGCAATCAGCCCCAGCATTTT.